These T cell receptor beta chains were read from a single sample in a study of spatial heterogeneity in lung cancer. A single record per CDR3 protein comes from TCRdb applying MiXCR to the 5' RACE reads. Among 51,000 or so distinct CDR3 sequences listed, roughly 7% were seen once. Specimen: PBMCs, collected at follow-up. These receptors originate from a female donor with early-stage non-small cell lung cancer. Each CDR3 is given with its conserved first and last residue. Fields, in order: CDR3 protein, CDR3 DNA, J gene, V gene, clone size, D gene. A D gene is named only where the DNA matches it firmly. The size field is filled for only some rows; it gives once, few, many or a size class.

CASSSLGNPNVLTF,TGCGCCAGCAGCTCACTCGGCAACCCCAACGTCCTGACTTTC,TRBJ2-6,TRBV5-1,many,NA
CASSYGDRRGETQYF,TGTGCCAGCAGCTATGGGGACAGACGGGGTGAGACCCAGTACTTC,TRBJ2-5,TRBV6-6,NA,TRBD1
CASSDSSGNPTDTQYF,TGCGCCAGCAGCGACTCAAGCGGGAACCCCACAGATACGCAGTATTTT,TRBJ2-3,TRBV4-1,NA,TRBD2
CASSRKDLGIYEQYF,TGTGCCAGCAGCAGAAAAGATTTGGGGATTTACGAGCAGTACTTC,TRBJ2-7,TRBV5-4,few,NA
CASSLRDRGRNSPLHF,TGTGCCAGCAGTTTAAGGGACAGGGGAAGGAATTCACCCCTCCACTTT,TRBJ1-6,TRBV12-3/TRBV12-4,few,TRBD1
CASRLTGEGTGELFF,TGTGCCAGCAGGTTGACAGGGGAAGGGACCGGGGAGCTGTTTTTT,TRBJ2-2,TRBV2,NA,TRBD1
CASSSEKGAEQYF,TGTGCCAGCAGTTCCGAAAAGGGGGCCGAGCAGTACTTC,TRBJ2-7,TRBV6-1,many,TRBD1
CASSLLSRVAKNIQYF,TGTGCCAGCAGCTTACTATCCAGAGTAGCCAAAAACATTCAGTACTTC,TRBJ2-4,TRBV11-2,many,NA
CASSETVYGYTF,TGTGCCAGCAGTGAAACCGTCTATGGCTACACCTTC,TRBJ1-2,TRBV25-1,few,NA
CASSPRNVGKETQYF,TGTGCCAGCAGCCCCCGGAACGTGGGGAAAGAGACCCAGTACTTC,TRBJ2-5,TRBV11-2,medium-sized,NA
CASSLAGSGGSNQPQHF,TGTGCCAGCAGCTTAGCCGGTTCGGGCGGAAGCAATCAGCCCCAGCATTTT,TRBJ1-5,TRBV7-9,NA,NA
CASSQVGTGRDYGYTF,TGCGCCAGCAGCCAAGTGGGGACAGGGAGAGACTATGGCTACACCTTC,TRBJ1-2,TRBV4-1,many,TRBD1
CASSPPGLHTDTQYF,TGTGCCAGCAGCCCTCCGGGACTGCACACAGATACGCAGTATTTT,TRBJ2-3,TRBV3-1,many,NA
CASSQVLGNSPLHF,TGTGCCAGCAGCCAAGTACTTGGGAATTCACCCCTCCACTTT,TRBJ1-6,TRBV3-1,few,NA
CASSGDGLPLHF,TGTGCCAGCAGTGGGGACGGCTTACCCCTCCACTTT,TRBJ1-6,TRBV28,many,NA
CASSPTGQNTEAFF,TGTGCCAGCAGCCCTACAGGGCAGAACACTGAAGCTTTCTTT,TRBJ1-1,TRBV7-2,few,NA
CASSYKGSDTDTQYF,TGTGCCAGCAGCTACAAGGGGTCCGACACAGATACGCAGTATTTT,TRBJ2-3,TRBV9,NA,NA
CASSPRQDLYEQYF,TGTGCCAGCAGCCCCCGACAGGACCTTTACGAGCAGTACTTC,TRBJ2-7,TRBV7-6,many,NA
CATVPPGEERNTIYF,TGTGCCACAGTCCCTCCGGGGGAAGAACGAAACACCATATATTTT,TRBJ1-3,TRBV10-3,few,NA
CASSPFGGSYNEQFF,TGTGCCAGCAGCCCCTTTGGGGGCTCCTACAATGAGCAGTTCTTC,TRBJ2-1,TRBV11-2,many,NA
CASRPQGHYGYTF,TGTGCCAGCAGACCCCAGGGGCACTATGGCTACACCTTC,TRBJ1-2,TRBV6-5,NA,NA
CASSLKTGSGEETQYF,TGTGCCAGCTCACTAAAAACAGGGTCAGGTGAAGAGACCCAGTACTTC,TRBJ2-5,TRBV18,few,NA
CASSSRRSYQETQYF,TGTGCCAGCAGCTCCCGTAGGTCGTACCAAGAGACCCAGTACTTC,TRBJ2-5,TRBV12-1,many,NA
CASSLWTGGYLDSYSSTDTQYF,TGTGCCAGCAGCTTGTGGACAGGGGGCTACCTAGATTCATATTCTAGCACAGATACGCAGTATTTT,TRBJ2-3,TRBV7-2,NA,TRBD1
CASNLWGSAREKLFF,TGTGCCAGCAATCTCTGGGGTTCAGCGCGTGAAAAACTGTTTTTT,TRBJ1-4,TRBV2,few,NA
CASSFLLSGNTIYF,TGTGCCAGCAGCTTCCTACTCTCTGGAAACACCATATATTTT,TRBJ1-3,TRBV7-9,few,NA
CASAGSGGIYEQYF,TGTGCCAGCGCGGGGAGCGGGGGGATTTACGAGCAGTACTTC,TRBJ2-7,TRBV3-1,NA,TRBD2